A single T cell receptor beta chain is shown here with its context. This sample also contains other DNA sequences that code for the same CDR3. This sample was included in a study of blood T cell repertoires in COVID-19. Whole-study context: Researchers got acute and convalescent COVID-19 samples from the United States, Italy and Spain.

CDR1 SGHVS and CDR2 FQNEAQ come from the germline V gene. V was pared by 5 bases and J by 7 bases, with 21 bases between. This CDR3 is built from 16 residues. Original analysis: Scientists estimated how many nucleated cells there were by amplifying reference gene primers. The assay was immunoSEQ multiplex PCR, and TCRdb's table has in-frame clones only and misses some. V and J calls and clone size are copied from that table; D and trimming were computed from the DNA. Among about 87,000 clones listed, around 83% were seen once. V is TRBV7-8 and J is TRBJ1-5; D is perhaps TRBD1 (6 bases). The material sequenced was peripheral blood. The sequence was collected from a woman in her 70s with acute or convalescent COVID-19. The CDR3 nucleotides read TGTGCCAGCAGCCTTTTGGGGGGGCAGGGGCACCAGCCCCAGCATTTT. This codes for CASSLLGGQGHQPQHF.